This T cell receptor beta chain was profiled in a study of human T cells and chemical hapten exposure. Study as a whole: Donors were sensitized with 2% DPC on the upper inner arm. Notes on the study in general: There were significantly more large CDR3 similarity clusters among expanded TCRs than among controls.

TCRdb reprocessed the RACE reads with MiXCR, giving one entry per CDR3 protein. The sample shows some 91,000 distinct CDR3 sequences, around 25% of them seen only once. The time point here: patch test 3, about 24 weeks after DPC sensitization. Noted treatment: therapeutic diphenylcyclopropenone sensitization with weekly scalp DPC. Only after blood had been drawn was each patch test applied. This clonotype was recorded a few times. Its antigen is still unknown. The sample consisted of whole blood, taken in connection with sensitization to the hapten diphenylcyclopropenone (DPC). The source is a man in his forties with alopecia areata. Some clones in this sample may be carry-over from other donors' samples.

CDR3 in amino acids: CASSSSYGSTEAFF. Written as DNA, the CDR3 is TGTGCCAGCAGTTCCTCTTACGGGTCCACTGAAGCTTTCTTT. This chain uses TRBV6-5 with TRBJ1-1; no firm D call. V gave up 4 bases and J gave up 4 bases, with 13 bases separating them. Germline-derived CDR1 and CDR2 are MNHEY and SVGAGI. The CDR3 spans 14 residues.